This TCR beta chain emerged from a study of beta chain features in type 1 diabetes. About the research overall: Healthy donors and patients showed comparable age, gender and cell yields.

The study reverse transcribed the entire isolated RNA, so it sequenced expressed TCRB transcripts. TCRdb's copy holds only in-frame clones and misses some; the assay was immunoSEQ multiplex PCR. The sample holds around 400,000 clones, over 13% seen once. A single heparinised blood sample, averaging approximately 116 mL, was obtained per donor. CD4+ naive, central memory, regulatory and stem cell-like memory subsets were isolated by sorting on CD45RO/CCR7/CD25/CD127/CD95/CD27. Germline CDR1 is SGHRS and CDR2 is YFSETQ. V was clipped by 0 bases and J by 3 bases; unmatched bases: 6. The CDR3 runs to 15 residues. General study results and limits: Relative to healthy donors, patients appeared to have naive, central memory and Treg TCRB repertoires that were more similar.

In regard to this clone: Its target is not known.

This chain links TRBV5-1 with TRBJ2-7; 7 positions agree with TRBD1. Specimen: naive CD4+ T cells from blood. The sequence was obtained from a woman aged 18-29 years in good health. The CDR3 DNA reads TGCGCCAGCAGCTTGGTAGGGGGCAGCAACTACGAGCAGTACTTC. This gives the protein CASSLVGGSNYEQYF.